This T cell receptor (beta chain) was obtained from a study of blood T cell repertoires in COVID-19. Study background: Samples representing acute and convalescent COVID-19 were sourced from the United States, Italy and Spain. From T cells, B-cell-depleted T cells, or PBMCs came the material, which was cDNA or gDNA.

CDR1 and CDR2 from the germline V gene are SGHTA and FQGNSA. V shed 2 bases and J shed 5 bases, with 13 bases lying between them. The CDR3 has 15 amino acids. Original processing methods: Amplification from reference gene primers served as the basis for estimated nucleated cell counts. TCRdb's table, derived via immunoSEQ multiplex PCR, lists solely in-frame clones and lacks some. The V and J calls and the clone size are those of that table, but D and trimming were determined from the DNA. This table holds roughly 320,000 clones, approximately 86% found once. The sample consisted of peripheral blood. The chain carries TRBV7-2 and TRBJ1-3, with D possibly matching TRBD1 (6 bases). This TCR derives from a man in his 70s with acute or convalescent COVID-19. In nucleotides, the CDR3 is TGTGCCAGCAGCTTAAGGTGGCAGGGGAGAAACACCATATATTTT. Translating gives CASSLRWQGRNTIYF.